This T cell receptor beta chain was captured by sequencing in a study of beta chain features in type 1 diabetes. Study-wide background: In age, gender and cell yields, patients were similar to healthy donors. Overall study findings and caveats: Among all four CD4+ subsets, Type 1 diabetes patients had TCRB CDR3s that were moderately but significantly shorter.

Trimming shortened V by 1 base and J by 7 bases, and 13 bases separated the two germline ends. The germline CDR1 and CDR2 sequences are SGHDN and FVKESK. The length of the CDR3 is 15 residues. Reverse transcription of all isolated RNA meant that expressed TCRB transcripts were sequenced. Measured with immunoSEQ multiplex PCR; TCRdb has only the in-frame clones, and not every one. The sample has nearly 700,000 clones, about an eighth seen once; the top ten hold less than 0.025%. Worth noting for this clone: The antigen is not known.

The V call is TRBV14, the J call TRBJ1-4, with TRBD1 as a possible D gene (5 bases). The receptor was derived from a man younger than 35 with type 1 diabetes. Sequenced sample: naive CD4+ T cells from blood. CDR3 DNA: TGTGCCAGCAGCCAAGTCCGGGGGGACGGTGAAAAACTGTTTTTT. Translating it yields CASSQVRGDGEKLFF.